One and the same sample provided the 10 T cell receptor beta chains below, sequenced in a study of identifying expanded T cells in peripheral blood. Assay used: immunoSEQ multiplex PCR; TCRdb lists only in-frame clones, some missing. The data contain 80,000 to 95,000 clones, approximately 89% of them singletons. Sequenced sample: blood. The receptor source for this set is a person aged 18 to 75 in good health.

The gene calls are TRBV5-4 and TRBJ1-2, with 7 bases fitting TRBD1. The V segment lost 4 bases and the J segment 3 bases; nucleotides outside the gene matches: 9. The CDR3 length is 15 residues. The germline V gene has CDR1 SGHNT and CDR2 YYREEE (reference sequence). The CDR3, as DNA: TGTGCCAGCAGCCTGCCGGGCAGGGGGGACTATGGCTACACCTTC. Amino acids: CASSLPGRGDYGYTF.

J is TRBJ2-5 and V is TRBV28; D is unclear. The germline V and J ends were trimmed by 3 bases and 5 bases, with 10 bases remaining between them. CDR3 length equals 13 residues. Looked up from germline, CDR1 is MDHEN and CDR2 is SYDVKM. CDR3 sequence reads: CASSLAGLETQYF. DNA of the CDR3: TGTGCCAGCAGTTTGGCCGGGCTGGAGACCCAGTACTTC. The variable domain in full, with the rest retrieved from reference TRBV28 and TRBJ2-5, is DVKVTQSSRYLVKRTGEKVFLECVQDMDHENMFWYRQDPGLGLRLIYFSYDVKMKEKGDIPEGYSVSREKKERFSLILESASTNQTSMYLCASSLAGLETQYFGPGTRLLVL.

This clone was counted between two and nine times. The chain has TRBV5-1 and TRBJ2-1; TRBD2 matches at 7 bases. Germline-derived CDR1 and CDR2 are SGHRS and YFSETQ. The CDR3 spans 16 residues. The ends lost 3 bases at V and 5 bases at J; junction bases unmatched: 11. In DNA, the CDR3 is TGCGCCAGCAGCTCAGGGACTACAAACCTAAACAATGAGCAGTTCTTC. It specifies CASSSGTTNLNNEQFF.

This rearrangement joins TRBV5-1 to TRBJ2-3, with TRBD1 identical over 8 bases. Germline loops: CDR1 SGHRS, CDR2 YFSETQ. The junction had 4 bases not matched to a gene; V was cut back by 4 bases and J by 3 bases. The CDR3 loop spans 14 amino acids. The CDR3 loop is CASSLQGDTDTQYF. As DNA, the CDR3 is TGCGCCAGCAGCCTACAGGGGGATACAGATACGCAGTATTTT.

The CDR3 nucleotides read TGTGCCAGCAGTGAAGGGGGGCGGGACACCGGGGAGCTGTTTTTT. This encodes CASSEGGRDTGELFF. The chain carries TRBV25-1 and TRBJ2-2, with D possibly called TRBD1 or TRBD2 (6 bases each). The CDR3 covers 15 residues. Trimming removed 2 bases at V and 3 bases at J, with 10 bases between. Germline V gene lookup returns CDR1 MGHDK and CDR2 SYGVNS. Full variable domain (remainder filled in from reference TRBV25-1 and TRBJ2-2): EADIYQTPRYLVIGTGKKITLECSQTMGHDKMYWYQQDPGMELHLIHYSYGVNSTEKGDLSSESTVSRIRTEHFPLTLESARPSHTSQYLCASSEGGRDTGELFFGEGSRLTVL.

This clone was seen only once. The chain joins TRBV6-4 to TRBJ2-3; 9 bases line up with TRBD2. The V segment lost 2 bases and the J segment 5 bases; nucleotides outside the gene matches: 5. Germline V gene lookup returns CDR1 MRHNA and CDR2 SNTAGT. The CDR3 covers 15 residues. The CDR3 is CASSDIAGVIDTQYF. The CDR3 DNA is TGTGCCAGCAGTGACATAGCGGGAGTAATAGATACGCAGTATTTT.

The chain combines TRBV5-1 with TRBJ2-5, with 14 bases aligning to TRBD2. CDR3 length: 15 amino acids. V lost 5 bases and J lost 5; bases outside the gene matches: 5. The germline CDR1 and CDR2 sequences are SGHRS and YFSETQ. CDR3 amino acids: CASRRTSGGQETQYF. The CDR3 DNA is TGCGCCAGCAGGAGGACTAGCGGGGGGCAGGAGACCCAGTACTTC.

The CDR3 here is CASSFGLEQFF. CDR3 nucleotide sequence: TGTGCCAGCAGTTTTGGACTAGAGCAGTTCTTC. The chain carries TRBV7-2 and TRBJ2-1; D perhaps matches TRBD2 (6 bases). This CDR3 spans 11 amino acids. V was shortened by 6 bases and J by 10 bases, with 10 bases between the two germline ends. Germline CDR1 SGHTA, CDR2 FQGNSA.

V usage is TRBV6-5 and J usage is TRBJ2-2, with a weak D call TRBD1 (5 bases). The CDR3 sequence is 15 residues long. CDR1 and CDR2 (germline): MNHEY, SVGAGI. V was cut by 6 bases and J by 4 bases, with 15 bases left in between. CDR3 region: CASRIDSRRTGELFF. CDR3 in DNA: TGTGCCAGCAGAATCGACAGCCGGCGCACCGGGGAGCTGTTTTTT.

This chain uses TRBV13 with TRBJ2-7, with 9 bases fitting TRBD2. With V trimmed by 5 bases and J by 2 bases, 7 bases remained unmatched. In germline, CDR1 is PRHDT, CDR2 FYEKMQ (reference sequence). This CDR3 has 15 amino acids. The CDR3 DNA is TGTGCCAGCAGCCTGACGACTAGCGGCACCTACGAGCAGTACTTC. As protein: CASSLTTSGTYEQYF. Full variable domain (remainder filled in from reference TRBV13 and TRBJ2-7): AAGVIQSPRHLIKEKRETATLKCYPIPRHDTVYWYQQGPGQDPQFLISFYEKMQSDKGSIPDRFSAQQFSDYHSELNMSSLELGDSALYFCASSLTTSGTYEQYFGPGTRLTVT.